This TCR beta chain was sequenced for a study of blood T cell repertoires in COVID-19. Repertoires were generated with immunoSEQ multiplex PCR, while TCRdb's copy carries only in-frame clones and drops some. In the table there are roughly 150,000 clones, about four fifths of which are singletons. This clonotype originated in a woman in her 70s who had recovered from COVID-19. The sequenced sample consisted of peripheral blood.

CDR3 loop: CSGGGQETQYF. The DNA of the CDR3 is TGCAGTGGTGGCGGACAAGAGACCCAGTACTTC. This chain links TRBV20-1 with TRBJ2-5, with D unclear. V shed 7 bases and J shed 2 bases, with 8 bases lying between them. The CDR3 runs 11 residues. Germline V gives CDR1 DFQATT, CDR2 SNEGSKA (reference sequence).